This T cell receptor (beta chain) was sequenced during a study of T cell responses to AZD1222 COVID-19 vaccine. CDR1 is MDHEN, CDR2 SYDVKM, per germline. This CDR3 contains 15 residues. Trimming left V 5 bases short and J 4 bases short, with 17 bases between. Method: immunoSEQ multiplex PCR; TCRdb's copy keeps in-frame clones and lacks some. The table lists 100,000 to 150,000 clones, approximately 90% of them singletons. The V call is TRBV28, the J call TRBJ1-2; TRBD1 might be the D (5 bases). This TCR was sampled from an adult who received the AZD1222 COVID-19 vaccine. Sequenced material: peripheral blood, taken 28 days after the second AZD1222 dose. CDR3 DNA: TGTGCCAGCAGTCCCGACAGCCGGTGGGGCTATGGCTACACCTTC. It is translated as CASSPDSRWGYGYTF.